This TCR beta chain was sequenced during a study of OX40 agonist ivuxolimab in advanced cancers. In the study overall: Every 2 weeks, patients got intravenous ivuxolimab at one of six dose levels (0.01-10 mg/kg).

This clone came up a few times. Trimming shortened V by 0 bases and J by 6 bases, and 12 bases separated the two germline ends. The CDR3 loop spans 15 amino acids. CDR1 is SGHVS, CDR2 FQNEAQ, per germline. The assay was immunoSEQ multiplex PCR, and TCRdb's table has in-frame clones only and misses some. The data hold about 71,000 clones, with about three quarters observed a single time. The source material was CD4+ or CD8+ T cells sorted from blood, sampled in a trial of the OX40 agonist ivuxolimab. This chain uses TRBV7-8 with TRBJ1-5; D is uncertain. The clonotype comes from an adult with an advanced solid tumor such as melanoma, head and neck, liver or kidney cancer. CDR3 sequence (DNA): TGTGCCAGCAGCTTAGCGCGACTCCCGGGTCAGCCCCAGCATTTT. As protein: CASSLARLPGQPQHF.